The text below deals with one TCR beta chain. Its antigen remains unknown. These data originate in a study of cytomegalovirus exposure and HLA in healthy donors. Study-wide results and limits: Researchers reportedly found TCR beta sequences accurately predicted most subjects' HLA-A and HLA-B alleles.

CDR1 and CDR2 (germline): MNHNY, SVGAGI (reference sequence). The germline V and J ends were trimmed by 6 bases and 4 bases, with 15 bases remaining between them. The CDR3 has 14 amino acids. 13 Jbeta primers and 60 Vbeta primers were used for the PCR. Generated by immunoSEQ multiplex PCR, the TCRdb table keeps only in-frame clones and is missing some. Of 200,000 to 300,000 clones listed, roughly 86% are singletons. The sequence derives from a woman in her thirties or forties in good health and CMV-seropositive. The chain has TRBV6-6 and TRBJ1-2, with a weak D call TRBD1 (6 bases). The specimen was PBMCs. The CDR3 DNA reads TGTGCCAGCAGGTACCAACAGGGTCCCTATGGCTACACCTTC. It specifies CASRYQQGPYGYTF.